A single sample gave rise to the 2 T cell receptor beta chains below, sequenced in a study of T cells in Graves' hyperthyroidism and ophthalmopathy. The investigators amplified TCR beta CDR3 regions from RNA transcripts. When the TCR CDR3 underwent first-round RT-PCR, the HTBI primer set was used. Via MiXCR, TCRdb re-called the multiplex PCR reads, giving one row per CDR3 protein. The table lists about 260,000 distinct CDR3 sequences, around 20% of them singletons. The sample consisted of blood. Receptor source: a man under 40 with Graves' ophthalmopathy.

This chain joins TRBV7-8 and TRBJ2-7; a weak D match, TRBD2 (7 bases). Trimming pared 1 base from V and 9 bases from J, leaving 13 bases between. Germline values: CDR1 SGHVS, CDR2 FQNEAQ. The CDR3 is 13 amino acids. CDR3 amino acids: CASSLGGLAAQYF. The CDR3 nucleotides are TGTGCCAGCAGCTTAGGGGGGCTAGCGGCGCAGTACTTC.

J is TRBJ2-1 and V is TRBV12-3 or TRBV12-4, with D possibly being TRBD2 (5 bases). V lost 2 bases and J 10 bases, leaving 9 bases between the germline ends. The CDR3 contains 12 residues. CDR3 region: CASSLRTREQFF. The DNA for the CDR3 is TGTGCCAGCAGTTTAAGGACTCGAGAGCAGTTCTTC.